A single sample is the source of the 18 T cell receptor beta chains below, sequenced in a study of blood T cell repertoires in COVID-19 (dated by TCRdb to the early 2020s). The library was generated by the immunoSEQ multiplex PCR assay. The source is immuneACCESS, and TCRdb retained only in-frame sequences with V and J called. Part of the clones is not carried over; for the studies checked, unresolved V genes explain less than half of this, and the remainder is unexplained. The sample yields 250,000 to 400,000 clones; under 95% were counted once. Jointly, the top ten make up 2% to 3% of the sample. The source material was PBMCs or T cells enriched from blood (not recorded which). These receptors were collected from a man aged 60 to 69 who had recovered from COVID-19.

The CDR3 sequence is CASSLGQGYSGANVLTF. As DNA, the CDR3 is TGTGCCAGCAGTTTGGGCCAGGGATACTCTGGGGCCAACGTCCTGACTTTC. The J gene is TRBJ2-6, the V gene TRBV27, with D perhaps TRBD1 (5 bases). The V gene's germline CDR1 is MNHEY and CDR2 SMNVEV (reference sequence). The CDR3 has 17 amino acids. The V gene lost 3 bases and the J gene lost 0 bases, with 12 bases spanning the gap.

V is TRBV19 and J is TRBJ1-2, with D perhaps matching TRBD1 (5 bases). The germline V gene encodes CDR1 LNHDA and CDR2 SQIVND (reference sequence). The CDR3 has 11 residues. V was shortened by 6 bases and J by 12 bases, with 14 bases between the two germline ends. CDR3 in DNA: TGTGCCAGTAGGGGGCGGGGAGCTCACACCTTC. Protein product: CASRGRGAHTF.

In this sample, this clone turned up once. The CDR3 nucleotides are TGTGCCAGCAGCCTCGCGGGAGGGGTGAGGACTGAAGCTTTCTTT. As protein: CASSLAGGVRTEAFF. The chain is built from TRBV7-2 and TRBJ1-1; D is perhaps TRBD1 (5 bases). Germline loops: CDR1 SGHTA, CDR2 FQGNSA. This CDR3 has 15 residues. V lost 5 bases, J lost 5 bases, and 18 bases lay in between.

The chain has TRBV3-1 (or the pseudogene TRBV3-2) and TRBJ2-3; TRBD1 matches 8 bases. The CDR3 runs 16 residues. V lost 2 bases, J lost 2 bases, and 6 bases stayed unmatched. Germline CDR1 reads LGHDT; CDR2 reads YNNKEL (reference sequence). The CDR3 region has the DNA TGTGCCAGCAGCCAATTAGCAGGGGGCCTCACAGATACGCAGTATTTT. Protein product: CASSQLAGGLTDTQYF.

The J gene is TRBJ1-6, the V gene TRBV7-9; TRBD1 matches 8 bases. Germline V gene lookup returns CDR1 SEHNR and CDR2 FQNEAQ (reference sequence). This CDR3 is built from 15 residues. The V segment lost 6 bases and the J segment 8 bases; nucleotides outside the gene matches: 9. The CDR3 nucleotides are TGTGCCAGCAGTCACGGACAGGGCCGTCATTCACCCCTCCACTTT. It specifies CASSHGQGRHSPLHF.

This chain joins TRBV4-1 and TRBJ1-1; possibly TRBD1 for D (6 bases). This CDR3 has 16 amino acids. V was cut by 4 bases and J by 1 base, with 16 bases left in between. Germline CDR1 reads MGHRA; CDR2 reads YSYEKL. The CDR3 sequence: CASSRRIQGQNTEAFF. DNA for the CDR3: TGCGCCAGCAGCCGGAGGATCCAGGGACAGAACACTGAAGCTTTCTTT.

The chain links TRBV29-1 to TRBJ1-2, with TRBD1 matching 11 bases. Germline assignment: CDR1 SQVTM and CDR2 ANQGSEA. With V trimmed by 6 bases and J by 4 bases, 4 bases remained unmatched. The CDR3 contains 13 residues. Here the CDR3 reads CSVGTGGSYGYTF. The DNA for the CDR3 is TGCAGCGTGGGGACAGGGGGTAGCTATGGCTACACCTTC.

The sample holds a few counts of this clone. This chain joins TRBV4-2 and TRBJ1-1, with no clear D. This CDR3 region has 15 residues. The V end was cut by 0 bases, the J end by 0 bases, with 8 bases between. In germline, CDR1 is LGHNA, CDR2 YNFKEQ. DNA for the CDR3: TGTGCCAGCAGCCAAGATCTTATTTTGAACACTGAAGCTTTCTTT. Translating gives CASSQDLILNTEAFF.

The CDR3 spells CASNLAGTTDTQYF. CDR3 DNA sequence: TGTGCCAGCAACCTAGCGGGGACCACAGATACGCAGTATTTT. The gene calls are TRBV2 and TRBJ2-3; 9 bases align to TRBD2. The CDR3 covers 14 residues. The J segment lost 2 bases and the V segment lost 7 bases, leaving 4 bases of the junction unmatched. Germline-derived CDR1 and CDR2 are SNHLY and FYNNEI.

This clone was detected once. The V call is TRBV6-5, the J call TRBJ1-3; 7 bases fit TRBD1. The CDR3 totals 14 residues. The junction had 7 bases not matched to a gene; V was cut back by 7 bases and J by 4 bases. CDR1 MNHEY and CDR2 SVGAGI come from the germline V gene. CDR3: CASNLGGEGNTIYF. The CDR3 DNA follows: TGTGCCAGCAACTTAGGGGGCGAGGGAAACACCATATATTTT.

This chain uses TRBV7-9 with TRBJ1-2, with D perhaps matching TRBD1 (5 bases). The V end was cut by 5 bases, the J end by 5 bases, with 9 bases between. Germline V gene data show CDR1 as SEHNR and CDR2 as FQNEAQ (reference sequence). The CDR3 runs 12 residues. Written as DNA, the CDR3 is TGTGCCAGCAGCGGAGGGGCATATGGCTACACCTTC. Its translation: CASSGGAYGYTF.

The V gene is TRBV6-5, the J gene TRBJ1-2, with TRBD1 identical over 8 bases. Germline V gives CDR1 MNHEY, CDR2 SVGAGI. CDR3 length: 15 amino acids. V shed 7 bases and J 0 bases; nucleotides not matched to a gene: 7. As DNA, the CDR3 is TGTGCCAGCATTCAACCGGACAGGGCTAACTATGGCTACACCTTC. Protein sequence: CASIQPDRANYGYTF.

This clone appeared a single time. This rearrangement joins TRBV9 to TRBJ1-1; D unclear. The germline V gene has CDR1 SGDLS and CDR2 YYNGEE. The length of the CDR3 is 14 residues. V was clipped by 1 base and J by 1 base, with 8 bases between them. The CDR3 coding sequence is TGTGCCAGCAGCGTACTGGGAGGGAACACTGAAGCTTTCTTT. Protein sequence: CASSVLGGNTEAFF.

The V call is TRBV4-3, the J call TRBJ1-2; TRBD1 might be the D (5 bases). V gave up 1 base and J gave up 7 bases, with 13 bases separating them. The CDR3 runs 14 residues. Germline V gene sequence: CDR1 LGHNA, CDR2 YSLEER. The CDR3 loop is CASSQGQGMGGYTF. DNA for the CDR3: TGCGCCAGCAGCCAAGGGCAGGGCATGGGTGGCTACACCTTC.

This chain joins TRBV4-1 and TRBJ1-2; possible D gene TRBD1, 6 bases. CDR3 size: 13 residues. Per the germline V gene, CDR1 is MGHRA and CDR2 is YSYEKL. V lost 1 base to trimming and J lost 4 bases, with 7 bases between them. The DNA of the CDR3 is TGCGCCAGCAGCCAAGTGGACAGCTATGGCTACACCTTC. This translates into CASSQVDSYGYTF.

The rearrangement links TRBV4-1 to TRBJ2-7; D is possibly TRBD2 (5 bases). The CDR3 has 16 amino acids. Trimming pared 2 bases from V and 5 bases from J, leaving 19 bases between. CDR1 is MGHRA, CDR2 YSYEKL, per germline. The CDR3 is CASSQNNWGVTNEQYF. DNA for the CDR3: TGCGCCAGCAGCCAAAATAACTGGGGAGTAACGAACGAGCAGTACTTC.

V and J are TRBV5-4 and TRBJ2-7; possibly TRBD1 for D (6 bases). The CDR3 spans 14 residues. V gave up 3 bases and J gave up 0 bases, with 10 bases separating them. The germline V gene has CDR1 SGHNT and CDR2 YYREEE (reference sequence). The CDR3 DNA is TGTGCCAGCAGCTCTACCAGGGGCTCCTACGAGCAGTACTTC. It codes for CASSSTRGSYEQYF.

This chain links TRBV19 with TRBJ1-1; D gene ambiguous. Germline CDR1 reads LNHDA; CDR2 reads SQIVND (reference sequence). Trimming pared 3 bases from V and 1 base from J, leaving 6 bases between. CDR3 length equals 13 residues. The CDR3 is CASSIGRNTEAFF. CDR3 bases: TGTGCCAGTAGTATCGGGAGGAACACTGAAGCTTTCTTT.